This TCR beta chain was sequenced during a study of shared clonotypes between healthy human individuals. Germline CDR1 and CDR2: LNHDA and SQIVND (reference sequence). The CDR3 is 9 amino acids. The V end was cut by 9 bases, the J end by 4 bases, with 3 bases between. This clone was seen a few times. Some clones are missing from TCRdb's copy, which holds only in-frame ones; the method was immunoSEQ multiplex PCR. Among 2,500,000 or so clones listed, roughly 92% were seen once. Sequenced: naive CD4+ T cells from PBMCs. Indicated subset: CD45RA+ positively selected. V gene TRBV19 combines with J gene TRBJ1-2; D call uncertain. The sequence came from a man in his late teens or twenties in good health. Some clones in this sample may be carry-over from other donors' samples. This chain's CDR3 is CARSYGYTF. CDR3 coding DNA: TGTGCCAGGTCCTATGGCTACACCTTC. The full variable domain, rest sourced from reference TRBV19 and TRBJ1-2, is DGGITQSPKYLFRKEGQNVTLSCEQNLNHDAMYWYRQDPGQGLRLIYYSQIVNDFQKGDIAEGYSVSREKKESFPLTVTSAQKNPTAFYLCARSYGYTFGSGTRLTVV.